A selection of T cell receptor beta chains follows, all from one sample in a study of sequential checkpoint blockade in melanoma. Produced via immunoSEQ multiplex PCR; TCRdb's table is partial and in-frame only. Of a few thousand clones listed, 20% to 25% were seen once; the top ten hold around 24%. The sample consisted of tumor tissue (inferred from file names), taken from a patient given nivolumab and ipilimumab in sequence. These receptors were collected from a human donor with melanoma. Both conserved end residues are part of each CDR3. The D gene is left open where the match is weak. The listing skips clone size in some rows; elsewhere it reads once, few, many or a size class.

clone size | J gene | D gene | V gene | CDR3 DNA | CDR3 protein
few | TRBJ1-4 | TRBD1 | TRBV18 | TGTGCCAGCTCACAACAGGGGAAGGAAAAACTGTTTTTT | CASSQQGKEKLFF
once | TRBJ2-7 | - | TRBV18 | TGTGCCAGCTCACTAAGCAGGATTACCTACGAGCAGTACTTC | CASSLSRITYEQYF
medium-sized | TRBJ2-5 | TRBD1 | TRBV11-3 | TGTGCCAGCAGCCGGACAGGGGCCGGGGAGACCCAGTACTTC | CASSRTGAGETQYF
few | TRBJ1-3 | - | TRBV30 | TGTGCCTGGAGTCAACCCGGAGCCAGCGGCTCTGGAAACACCATATATTTT | CAWSQPGASGSGNTIYF
- | TRBJ2-7 | TRBD1 | TRBV29-1 | TGCAGCGTTTACGGGACAGCATTCACCTACGAGCAGTACTTC | CSVYGTAFTYEQYF
few | TRBJ1-1 | - | TRBV7-4 | TGTGCCAGCAGCTTAGACTGGGGAACTGAAGCTTTCTTT | CASSLDWGTEAFF
- | TRBJ1-2 | - | TRBV6-8 | TGTGCCAGCAGTTTACAGGGAGTCCATGGCTACACCTTC | CASSLQGVHGYTF
few | TRBJ1-4 | - | TRBV27 | TGTGCCAGCAGTTTATCGGCCATGCCGTCGGCGGATGAAAAACTGTTTTTT | CASSLSAMPSADEKLFF
few | TRBJ1-1 | - | TRBV6-8 | TGTGCCAGCAGTTACTATGGGATCACTGAAGCTTTCTTT | CASSYYGITEAFF
- | TRBJ2-3 | - | TRBV29-1 | TGCAGCGTTGTCTTGTCCAGCACAGATACGCAGTATTTT | CSVVLSSTDTQYF
- | TRBJ1-2 | TRBD1 | TRBV30 | TGTGCCTGGACTCCCGGGACAGGGAACTATGGCTACACCTTC | CAWTPGTGNYGYTF
- | TRBJ1-1 | - | TRBV18 | TGTGCCAGCTCACCACGTAGAAAGGGTGGCACTGAAGCTTTCTTT | CASSPRRKGGTEAFF
many | TRBJ1-2 | - | TRBV4-1 | TGCGCCAGCAGCCAAGACGGCCGTGGCTGGTATGGCTACACCTTC | CASSQDGRGWYGYTF
- | TRBJ2-1 | - | TRBV11-3 | TGTGCCAGCAACAATCCAGTGGGCAGCATCTCCTACAATGAGCAGTTCTTC | CASNNPVGSISYNEQFF
medium-sized | TRBJ2-1 | TRBD2 | TRBV6-8 | TGTGCCAGCAGTGAGACTAGCGGGAGCTCCGGTGAGCAGTTCTTC | CASSETSGSSGEQFF
few | TRBJ2-1 | TRBD1 | TRBV6-8 | TGTGCCAGCAGTGGACAGGGGGAAACACAGTTCTTC | CASSGQGETQFF